This T cell receptor beta chain was obtained from a study of a mutant IDH1 vaccine in newly diagnosed glioma. Overall study: Antecedent treatment encompassed radiotherapy, temozolomide, or their combination; the majority received both.

Specified time point: week 47, end of study. One vaccine dose held 300 ug of mutant IDH1 20-mer peptide and came with topical imiquimod. The donor cohort comprised cases of new WHO grade 3 or 4 IDH1-mutant, ATRX-lost astrocytoma. Concerning this clone itself: The target antigen is unknown.

Here immunoSEQ multiplex PCR was the method, and the copy in TCRdb shows in-frame clones only, minus some. Found here are about 50,000 clones, 70% to 85% of them singletons; the top ten hold 4.9%. CDR1 is SGHVS, CDR2 FNYEAQ, per germline. V dropped 2 bases and J dropped 6; count of bases not matched to a gene: 4. This CDR3 has 14 amino acids. The source of this sequence is a woman in her thirties or forties with glioma. Some clones in this sample may be carry-over from other donors' samples. The chain combines TRBV7-6 with TRBJ2-7, with 10 bases that match TRBD2. This sample comprised PBMCs, obtained from a glioma patient whose treatment included an IDH1 peptide vaccine. The DNA of the CDR3 is TGTGCCAGCAGCTTACTAGCGGGAGCTGGCGAGCAGTACTTC. Protein: CASSLLAGAGEQYF.